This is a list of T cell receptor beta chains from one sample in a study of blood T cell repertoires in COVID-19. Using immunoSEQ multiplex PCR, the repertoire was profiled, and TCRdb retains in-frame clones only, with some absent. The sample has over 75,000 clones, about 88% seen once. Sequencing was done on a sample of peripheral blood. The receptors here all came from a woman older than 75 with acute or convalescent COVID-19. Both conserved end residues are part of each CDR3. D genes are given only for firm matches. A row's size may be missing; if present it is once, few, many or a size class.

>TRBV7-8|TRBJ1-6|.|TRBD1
CASSETQGARSPLHF
TGTGCCAGCAGCGAAACACAGGGGGCGCGTTCACCCCTCCACTTT
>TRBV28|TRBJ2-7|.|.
CASSLNSPYEQYF
TGTGCCAGCAGTTTAAACAGTCCCTACGAGCAGTACTTC
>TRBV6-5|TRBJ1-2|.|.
CASSRDTIYGYTF
TGTGCCAGCAGCCGGGACACAATCTATGGCTACACCTTC
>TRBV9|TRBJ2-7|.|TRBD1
CASSEGTGGNYEQYF
TGTGCCAGCAGCGAGGGGACAGGGGGCAATTACGAGCAGTACTTC
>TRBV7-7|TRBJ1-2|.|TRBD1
CASSYVPGQRYGYTF
TGTGCTAGCAGCTATGTTCCGGGACAGCGCTATGGCTACACCTTC
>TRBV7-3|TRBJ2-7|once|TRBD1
CASSRDRAGEQYF
TGTGCCAGCAGCCGGGACAGGGCGGGCGAGCAGTACTTC
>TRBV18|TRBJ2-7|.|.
CASSPGTPAYEQYF
TGTGCCAGCTCACCAGGGACACCGGCCTACGAGCAGTACTTC
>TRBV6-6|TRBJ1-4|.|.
CASSYGDTYEKLFF
TGTGCCAGCAGTTACGGGGACACTTATGAAAAACTGTTTTTT
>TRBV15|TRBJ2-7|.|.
CATRPRGSSYEQYF
TGTGCCACCAGACCCAGGGGCAGCTCCTACGAGCAGTACTTC
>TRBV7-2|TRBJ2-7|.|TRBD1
CASSSTGRYEQYF
TGTGCCAGCAGCTCGACAGGGCGTTACGAGCAGTACTTC
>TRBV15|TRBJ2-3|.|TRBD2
CATSRTGLAGASDTQYF
TGTGCCACCAGCAGAACTGGACTAGCGGGAGCATCTGATACGCAGTATTTT
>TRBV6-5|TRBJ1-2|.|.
CASNGGYGYTF
TGTGCCAGTAACGGGGGCTATGGCTACACCTTC
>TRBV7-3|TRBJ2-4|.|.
CASSLNQRDIQYF
TGTGCCAGCAGCTTAAATCAGAGGGACATTCAGTACTTC
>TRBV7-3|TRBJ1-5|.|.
CASSLGRDQPQHF
TGTGCCAGCAGCTTAGGGCGTGATCAGCCCCAGCATTTT
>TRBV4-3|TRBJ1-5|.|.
CASSQVPGGGWPQHF
TGCGCCAGCAGCCAAGTCCCCGGGGGGGGGTGGCCCCAGCATTTT
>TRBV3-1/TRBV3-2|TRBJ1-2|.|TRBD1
CASSPGTAFVYTF
TGTGCCAGCAGCCCCGGGACAGCGTTCGTCTACACCTTC
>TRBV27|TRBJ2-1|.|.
CASSLFLDNEQFF
TGTGCCAGCAGTTTATTCCTAGACAATGAGCAGTTCTTC
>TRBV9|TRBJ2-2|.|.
CASSVGLVFSGELFF
TGTGCCAGCAGCGTAGGACTAGTATTCTCCGGGGAGCTGTTTTTT